The next 29 T cell receptor beta chains were all read from a single sample in a study of identical twins. TCRdb re-analysed the 5' RACE reads in MiXCR, keeping a single row per CDR3 protein. The repertoire holds approximately 600,000 distinct CDR3 sequences, with more than 9% as singletons. These sequences were also reported in another study, on yellow fever vaccine responses in identical twins.

The source material was PBMCs. All receptors derive from a woman between 18 and 29 years old in good health.

The chain joins TRBV6-5 to TRBJ2-4; possible D gene TRBD2, 6 bases. This CDR3 comprises 19 residues. Germline lookup yields CDR1 MNHEY and CDR2 SVGAGI. The V end lost 0 bases, the J end lost 0 bases, and 18 bases lay between the germline ends. CDR3 residues: CASSYSRDRAGLAKNIQYF. The CDR3 bases are TGTGCCAGCAGTTACTCGAGGGATAGAGCGGGTCTAGCCAAAAACATTCAGTACTTC.

At least ten counts were recorded for this clonotype. The chain links TRBV13 to TRBJ2-7; maybe TRBD1 (6 bases). The V and J ends lost 5 bases and 4 bases respectively, with 18 bases between them. The CDR3 extends over 15 amino acids. The germline V gene encodes CDR1 PRHDT and CDR2 FYEKMQ (reference sequence). The CDR3 DNA sequence: TGTGCCAGCAGCCCCCCGCTCGAAGGGGGTTACGAGCAGTACTTC. This codes for CASSPPLEGGYEQYF.

This clonotype came up many times. V gene TRBV5-1 combines with J gene TRBJ2-5; 16 bases agree with TRBD2. The ends lost 3 bases at V and 5 bases at J; junction bases unmatched: 13. Per germline, CDR1 SGHRS and CDR2 YFSETQ. This CDR3 is 19 amino acids long. The DNA of the CDR3 is TGCGCCAGCAGCTCCGGGACTAGCGGGGGGGCCCATTCATTGGAGACCCAGTACTTC. It specifies CASSSGTSGGAHSLETQYF.

The chain uses TRBV29-1 and TRBJ2-7, with 8 positions matching TRBD1. Looked up from germline, CDR1 is SQVTM and CDR2 is ANQGSEA. This CDR3 comprises 12 residues. V was clipped by 5 bases and J by 7 bases; unmatched bases: 7. CDR3 nucleotides: TGCAGCGTTTATTACAGGGGGAGGGAGCAGTACTTC. Residues: CSVYYRGREQYF.

This clonotype was seen only a few times. The chain recombines TRBV7-9 with TRBJ1-1; possible D gene TRBD1, 5 bases. The CDR3 consists of 14 residues. V was clipped by 4 bases and J by 0 bases, with 9 bases between them. Germline assignment: CDR1 SEHNR and CDR2 FQNEAQ (reference sequence). CDR3 sequence (DNA): TGTGCCAGCAGCTCGACAGTTCTGAACACTGAAGCTTTCTTT. It is translated as CASSSTVLNTEAFF.

This clonotype was found a few times. V gene TRBV7-9 combines with J gene TRBJ2-3, with 7 bases that match TRBD1. J was trimmed by 0 bases and V by 8 bases; bases with no gene match: 2. Looked up from germline, CDR1 is SEHNR and CDR2 is FQNEAQ (reference sequence). This CDR3 contains 13 residues. CDR3 sequence reads: CASGQASTDTQYF. DNA for the CDR3: TGTGCCAGCGGACAGGCAAGCACAGATACGCAGTATTTT.

J is TRBJ2-7 and V is TRBV12-3 or TRBV12-4; D gene uncertain. Trimming took off 4 bases at V and 0 bases at J, with 7 bases between the two ends. This CDR3 has 13 amino acids. The CDR3 DNA sequence: TGTGCCAGCAGTTCCCAAAACTCCTACGAGCAGTACTTC. Its protein is CASSSQNSYEQYF.

This clonotype came up many times. The rearrangement joins TRBV12-3 or TRBV12-4 to TRBJ2-5, with 9 bases lining up with TRBD2. The CDR3 extends over 15 amino acids. Trimming took 2 bases from V and 2 from J; bases not matched to a gene: 3. The CDR3 bases are TGTGCCAGCAGTTTATCTAGCGGGGTGCAAGAGACCCAGTACTTC. Translated, it gives CASSLSSGVQETQYF.

This clonotype was picked up a small number of times. This rearrangement joins TRBV5-1 to TRBJ2-7; D might be TRBD1 (6 bases). This CDR3 is built from 14 residues. Germline loops: CDR1 SGHRS, CDR2 YFSETQ. V was shortened by 5 bases and J by 0 bases, with 12 bases between the two germline ends. The CDR3 loop reads CASSGGRSSYEQYF. DNA of the CDR3: TGCGCCAGCAGTGGGGGCCGAAGCTCCTACGAGCAGTACTTC. Full variable domain (outside the CDR3, taken from reference TRBV5-1 and TRBJ2-7): KAGVTQTPRYLIKTRGQQVTLSCSPISGHRSVSWYQQTPGQGLQFLFEYFSETQRNKGNFPGRFSGRQFSNSRSEMNVSTLELGDSALYLCASSGGRSSYEQYFGPGTRLTVT.

The V and J genes are TRBV29-1 and TRBJ2-1, with TRBD1 as a possible D gene (6 bases). Deletions cut 3 bases from V and 7 bases from J, with 13 bases between. The CDR3 is 13 residues long. Germline assignment: CDR1 SQVTM and CDR2 ANQGSEA. The CDR3 is CSVERGSTNEQFF. The CDR3 DNA sequence: TGCAGCGTTGAGAGGGGGTCTACAAATGAGCAGTTCTTC.

In DNA form, the CDR3 reads TGCAGCGTTACCGGACAGGGGGCGAACACCGGGGAGCTGTTTTTT. Protein sequence: CSVTGQGANTGELFF. J is TRBJ2-2 and V is TRBV29-1; 10 bases line up with TRBD1. The CDR3 runs to 15 residues. Germline V gives CDR1 SQVTM, CDR2 ANQGSEA. With 5 bases clipped from V and 0 bases from J, the junction kept 3 bases outside the gene matches.

The genes are TRBV11-2 and TRBJ2-5; TRBD1 or TRBD2 may be the D gene (7 bases each). Germline values: CDR1 SGHAT, CDR2 FQNNGV. V shed 8 bases and J shed 7 bases, with 20 bases lying between them. This CDR3 is 14 amino acids long. CDR3 bases: TGTGCCAGCGGGACTACAGGGGCGAAGGGGACCCAGTACTTC. Translation: CASGTTGAKGTQYF.

This clonotype was picked up a small number of times. V is TRBV6-1 and J is TRBJ1-5, with 9 bases fitting TRBD1. Germline CDR1 is MNHNS and CDR2 is SASEGT. With V trimmed by 9 bases and J by 6 bases, 6 bases remained unmatched. This CDR3 region has 13 residues. The CDR3 region has the DNA TGTGCCAGTCTTTGGGGACAGGGTCAGCCCCAGCATTTT. Protein: CASLWGQGQPQHF.

Concerning this clonotype: Since a much larger clone is just one base distant, this may be a read error. The chain couples TRBV5-1 to TRBJ2-2; possible D gene TRBD2, 7 bases. The CDR3 sequence is 20 residues long. Germline V CDR1 and CDR2: SGHRS, YFSETQ. DNA for the CDR3: TGCGCCATCAGCTCCCGACAGGAGAACCGGGACTATCCGCTTCTCGGGGAGCTGTTTTTT. Encoded protein: CAISSRQENRDYPLLGELFF.

This clonotype was seen a few times. The chain combines TRBV7-2 with TRBJ2-5; D is perhaps TRBD2 (6 bases). The CDR3 is made up of 15 amino acids. The germline V gene encodes CDR1 SGHTA and CDR2 FQGNSA. Deletions cut 4 bases from V and 4 bases from J, with 16 bases between. The CDR3 here is CASSSSGGGAETQYF. CDR3 nucleotides: TGTGCCAGCAGCTCCAGCGGTGGAGGGGCAGAGACCCAGTACTTC. The variable domain in full, with the rest retrieved from reference TRBV7-2 and TRBJ2-5, is GAGVSQSPSNKVTEKGKDVELRCDPISGHTALYWYRQSLGQGLEFLIYFQGNSAPDKSGLPSDRFSAERTGGSVSTLTIQRTQQEDSAVYLCASSSSGGGAETQYFGPGTRLLVL.

This clonotype was recorded at least ten times. V and J are TRBV5-1 and TRBJ1-2; D gene unclear. Germline loops: CDR1 SGHRS, CDR2 YFSETQ. This CDR3 is built from 13 residues. The ends were cut back, 0 bases at V and 5 bases at J, with 8 bases in the middle. The CDR3 nucleotides are TGCGCCAGCAGCTTGGGGGAGATGTATGGCTACACCTTC. Protein sequence: CASSLGEMYGYTF. The full variable domain, rest sourced from reference TRBV5-1 and TRBJ1-2, is KAGVTQTPRYLIKTRGQQVTLSCSPISGHRSVSWYQQTPGQGLQFLFEYFSETQRNKGNFPGRFSGRQFSNSRSEMNVSTLELGDSALYLCASSLGEMYGYTFGSGTRLTVV.

This clonotype was counted between two and nine times. The chain couples TRBV4-3 to TRBJ1-1, with 9 nucleotides matching TRBD1. The germline V gene has CDR1 LGHNA and CDR2 YSLEER. J was trimmed by 4 bases and V by 0 bases; bases with no gene match: 15. The CDR3 runs to 19 residues. CDR3 protein: CASSQDARDRAFLSTEAFF. Here the CDR3 DNA reads TGCGCCAGCAGCCAAGATGCCCGGGACAGGGCCTTTCTAAGCACTGAAGCTTTCTTT.

This clonotype was observed many times. The chain employs TRBV3-1 and TRBJ1-1; 8 bases match TRBD1. The length of the CDR3 is 12 residues. CDR1 is LGHDT, CDR2 YNNKEL, per germline (reference sequence). The V gene end was trimmed by 3 bases and the J gene end by 10 bases; junction bases not matched to a gene: 4. The CDR3 coding sequence is TGTGCCAGCAGCCACCCGACAGGGGTAGCTTTCTTT. This gives the protein CASSHPTGVAFF.

This clonotype was recorded many times. The CDR3 coding sequence is TGTGCCAGCTCACCACCGGTCCGCGAGCAGTTCTTC. Translated: CASSPPVREQFF. The chain is built from TRBV18 and TRBJ2-1; no clear D. The CDR3 is 12 residues long. V was clipped by 0 bases and J by 10 bases, with 7 bases between them. Germline values: CDR1 KGHSH, CDR2 LQKENI.

The genes are TRBV28 and TRBJ2-3; 7 nucleotides align to TRBD2. Trimming took 4 bases from V and 2 from J; bases not matched to a gene: 6. Germline assignment: CDR1 MDHEN and CDR2 SYDVKM. The CDR3 covers 15 residues. Here the CDR3 DNA reads TGTGCCAGCAGTTCCTGGACTAGTTCCACAGATACGCAGTATTTT. Its translation is CASSSWTSSTDTQYF.

This clonotype was seen only a few times. The genes are TRBV4-1 and TRBJ2-1, with no clear D. The CDR3 runs to 15 residues. CDR1 MGHRA and CDR2 YSYEKL come from the germline V gene. With 0 bases removed from V and 6 bases from J, the gap between germline ends came to 12 bases. CDR3 DNA: TGCGCCAGCAGCCAAGAGATAAGGAGTATCAATGAGCAGTTCTTC. Protein sequence: CASSQEIRSINEQFF.

The chain recombines TRBV27 with TRBJ2-7, with 13 bases lining up with TRBD2. Losses at the gene ends were 0 bases for V and 2 bases for J; bases not matched to a gene: 4. The CDR3 covers 17 residues. The germline V gene encodes CDR1 MNHEY and CDR2 SMNVEV (reference sequence). The CDR3 loop is CASSLSGTSGVAYEQYF. CDR3 in DNA: TGTGCCAGCAGTTTATCCGGGACTAGCGGGGTAGCCTACGAGCAGTACTTC.

This clonotype has more than one count but fewer than ten. The chain couples TRBV10-3 to TRBJ2-7; D unclear. The CDR3 spans 12 residues. Germline CDR1 ENHRY, CDR2 SYGVKD. Trimming shortened V by 7 bases and J by 3 bases, and 10 bases separated the two germline ends. The CDR3 DNA reads TGTGCCATCAAGGCAGGAAACTACGAGCAGTACTTC. Amino acids: CAIKAGNYEQYF.

DNA of the CDR3: TGCAGTGCTATCCCCTCGCGTCTCTCCATTGCAGATACGCAGTATTTT. Its translation is CSAIPSRLSIADTQYF. The rearrangement joins TRBV20-1 to TRBJ2-3; D gene uncertain. CDR1 is DFQATT, CDR2 SNEGSKA, per germline (reference sequence). The V and J ends lost 4 bases and 4 bases respectively, with 21 bases between them. CDR3 length: 16 residues.

In its sample, this clonotype was seen a few times. V and J are TRBV30 and TRBJ2-1; the D is unclear. Trimming shortened V by 3 bases and J by 0 bases, and 12 bases separated the two germline ends. CDR3 length: 15 residues. CDR1 is GTSNPN and CDR2 is SVGIG in the germline V gene (reference sequence). CDR3 region: CAWSHPVSSYNEQFF. CDR3 nucleotides: TGTGCCTGGAGCCACCCCGTGAGCTCCTACAATGAGCAGTTCTTC.

This clonotype occurred a few times. The rearrangement joins TRBV7-6 to TRBJ2-2; D is perhaps TRBD1 (5 bases). The CDR3 extends over 14 amino acids. The germline gives CDR1 SGHVS, CDR2 FNYEAQ. The germline V and J ends were trimmed by 10 bases and 2 bases, with 14 bases remaining between them. The CDR3 coding sequence is TGTGCCACAACGGGTGGGGCTAACACCGGGGAGCTGTTTTTT. The encoded protein is CATTGGANTGELFF.

The sample holds a few counts of this clonotype. V and J are TRBV12-3 or TRBV12-4 and TRBJ1-1; tentative D call: TRBD1 (5 bases). This CDR3 has 13 amino acids. V was shortened by 11 bases and J by 6 bases, with 19 bases between the two germline ends. CDR3 coding DNA: TGTGCCGCTCTCCCGGGGGAGAGCGCTGAAGCTTTCTTT. Translating gives CAALPGESAEAFF.

This clonotype was counted a few times. This chain links TRBV10-3 with TRBJ2-1, with TRBD1 matching 7 bases. The germline V gene has CDR1 ENHRY and CDR2 SYGVKD. The CDR3 totals 15 residues. J lost 3 bases, V lost 5 bases, and 7 bases had no gene match. CDR3 DNA: TGTGCCATCAGTCACGACAGGGAGAGCTACAATGAGCAGTTCTTC. Translating it yields CAISHDRESYNEQFF.

The chain employs TRBV11-2 and TRBJ2-3, with 8 bases fitting TRBD2. CDR1 is SGHAT and CDR2 is FQNNGV in the germline V gene. Germline trimming cut 5 bases from V and 8 bases from J; bases unmatched to any gene: 21. CDR3 size: 18 residues. The CDR3 sequence is CASSKTYSGEILTTTQYF. CDR3 in DNA: TGTGCCAGCAGCAAAACGTATAGCGGGGAGATACTAACCACTACGCAGTATTTT.